A single sample gave rise to the 17 T cell receptor beta chains below, sequenced in a study of T cell responses to AZD1222 COVID-19 vaccine. Here immunoSEQ multiplex PCR was the method, and the copy in TCRdb shows in-frame clones only, minus some. The profile shows 90,000 to 120,000 clones, around 90% of them singletons. The sequencing here drew on peripheral blood, taken 28 days after the second AZD1222 dose. Source of these receptors: an adult who received the AZD1222 COVID-19 vaccine.

This clone was counted once. The CDR3 spells CASSFLDYEQYF. CDR3 in DNA: TGTGCCAGCAGCTTTCTGGACTACGAGCAGTACTTC. The chain carries TRBV5-5 and TRBJ2-7; D uncertain. The CDR3 contains 12 residues. V was cut by 2 bases and J by 3 bases, with 6 bases left in between. Germline values: CDR1 SGHKS, CDR2 YYEKEE (reference sequence).

The CDR3 protein is CASSLIGTGDGYTF. CDR3 in DNA: TGTGCCAGCAGCTTAATCGGGACAGGGGACGGCTACACCTTC. The rearrangement links TRBV7-2 to TRBJ1-2; TRBD1 aligns across 10 bases. CDR3 size: 14 residues. The V and J ends lost 2 bases and 8 bases, in that order; junction bases with no gene match: 5. The germline CDR1 and CDR2 sequences are SGHTA and FQGNSA.

The V gene is TRBV5-4, the J gene TRBJ2-7; 9 bases map to TRBD2. V gave up 2 bases and J gave up 5 bases; unmatched junction bases: 11. The CDR3 is made up of 16 amino acids. The germline CDR1 and CDR2 sequences are SGHNT and YYREEE (reference sequence). CDR3 in amino acids: CASSFPGLAAFNEQYF. The CDR3 bases are TGTGCCAGCAGCTTCCCGGGACTAGCCGCCTTCAACGAGCAGTACTTC.

The chain employs TRBV7-9 and TRBJ2-1; 9 positions match TRBD1. V lost 6 bases to trimming and J lost 4 bases; unmatched junction nucleotides: 7. Germline loops: CDR1 SEHNR, CDR2 FQNEAQ (reference sequence). The CDR3 length is 15 residues. The CDR3 DNA reads TGTGCCAGCAGGCCCGGGACAGGGCTTTACAATGAGCAGTTCTTC. It is translated as CASRPGTGLYNEQFF. Together with reference TRBV7-9 and TRBJ2-1, the CDR3 gives the full variable domain: DTGVSQNPRHKITKRGQNVTFRCDPISEHNRLYWYRQTLGQGPEFLTYFQNEAQLEKSRLLSDRFSAERPKGSFSTLEIQRTEQGDSAMYLCASRPGTGLYNEQFFGPGTRLTVL.

This clone was observed a few times. The CDR3: CAISERSVIRGSYNEQFF. The CDR3 coding sequence is TGTGCCATCAGTGAGCGCTCGGTTATCAGAGGCTCCTACAATGAGCAGTTCTTC. The gene calls are TRBV10-3 and TRBJ2-1, with D uncertain. Per the germline V gene, CDR1 is ENHRY and CDR2 is SYGVKD. Trimming removed 2 bases from V and 0 bases from J, with 17 bases in between. CDR3 length equals 18 residues.

V usage is TRBV28 and J usage is TRBJ1-5, with no clear D. V lost 3 bases to trimming and J lost 2 bases, with 8 bases between them. The germline gives CDR1 MDHEN, CDR2 SYDVKM. This CDR3 comprises 14 residues. The CDR3 bases are TGTGCCAGCAGTTTCGACTCCGGCAATCAGCCCCAGCATTTT. Encoded protein: CASSFDSGNQPQHF. Full variable domain (rest looked up from reference TRBV28 and TRBJ1-5): DVKVTQSSRYLVKRTGEKVFLECVQDMDHENMFWYRQDPGLGLRLIYFSYDVKMKEKGDIPEGYSVSREKKERFSLILESASTNQTSMYLCASSFDSGNQPQHFGDGTRLSIL.

CDR3 in DNA: TGCGCCAGCAGCTCCCTAGCGGGAGGGCAGAACAATGAGCAGTTCTTC. It yields the protein CASSSLAGGQNNEQFF. The rearrangement links TRBV4-1 to TRBJ2-1; 12 nucleotides align to TRBD2. The V gene's germline CDR1 is MGHRA and CDR2 YSYEKL. Trimming cost V 5 bases and J 5 bases; bases outside gene matches: 7. This CDR3 is 16 amino acids long.

CDR3 sequence: CASRDRGLATNEKLFF. CDR3 nucleotides: TGCGCCAGCAGGGACAGGGGCCTTGCAACTAATGAAAAACTGTTTTTT. J is TRBJ1-4 and V is TRBV10-1, with 9 bases aligning to TRBD1. CDR3 length: 16 amino acids. V was clipped by 6 bases and J by 0 bases; unmatched bases: 5. Germline V gene lookup returns CDR1 WNHNN and CDR2 SYGVQD (reference sequence).

A single count supports this clone. The chain recombines TRBV9 with TRBJ2-1; D unclear. CDR3 size: 13 residues. Germline V lookup: CDR1 SGDLS, CDR2 YYNGEE. With 0 bases removed from V and 5 bases from J, the gap between germline ends came to 6 bases. The CDR3 region is CASSVVTDNEQFF. DNA of the CDR3: TGTGCCAGCAGCGTAGTGACCGACAATGAGCAGTTCTTC.

The chain couples TRBV7-9 to TRBJ1-1, with D uncertain. Germline CDR1 SEHNR, CDR2 FQNEAQ (reference sequence). Trimming removed 9 bases at V and 8 bases at J, with 16 bases between. The CDR3 covers 12 residues. The CDR3 is CASGLMAGEAFF. The CDR3 DNA is TGTGCCAGTGGACTAATGGCTGGGGAAGCTTTCTTT. Looking up the rest from reference TRBV7-9 and TRBJ1-1 gives the full variable domain: DTGVSQNPRHKITKRGQNVTFRCDPISEHNRLYWYRQTLGQGPEFLTYFQNEAQLEKSRLLSDRFSAERPKGSFSTLEIQRTEQGDSAMYLCASGLMAGEAFFGQGTRLTVV.

The J gene is TRBJ1-2, the V gene TRBV6-5; 9 nucleotides agree with TRBD1. CDR3 length: 15 residues. V lost 9 bases to trimming and J lost 6 bases; unmatched junction nucleotides: 14. Germline V CDR1 and CDR2: MNHEY, SVGAGI. This CDR3 is CASFTGGEDVDGYTF. CDR3 coding DNA: TGTGCCAGTTTTACAGGGGGCGAAGATGTGGATGGCTACACCTTC.

The gene calls are TRBV5-4 and TRBJ2-1, with 7 bases aligning to TRBD1. Germline lookup yields CDR1 SGHNT and CDR2 YYREEE (reference sequence). V dropped 3 bases and J dropped 2; count of bases not matched to a gene: 5. CDR3 length equals 15 residues. CDR3 protein: CASSSLQGPYNEQFF. DNA for the CDR3: TGTGCCAGCAGCTCGTTACAGGGGCCCTACAATGAGCAGTTCTTC.

This clone was seen only once. The chain links TRBV18 to TRBJ1-1, with D possibly matching TRBD1 (6 bases). V was cut by 2 bases and J by 0 bases, with 13 bases left in between. Germline V gene data show CDR1 as KGHSH and CDR2 as LQKENI. This CDR3 is 16 amino acids long. In DNA, the CDR3 is TGTGCCAGCTCACCAGATACAGGGAGGATGAACACTGAAGCTTTCTTT. It codes for CASSPDTGRMNTEAFF.

This chain uses TRBV27 with TRBJ1-3; D ambiguous. The germline gives CDR1 MNHEY, CDR2 SMNVEV (reference sequence). The CDR3 runs 15 residues. V lost 5 bases to trimming and J lost 5 bases, with 16 bases between them. The CDR3 here is CASSLRLGSRNTIYF. DNA of the CDR3: TGTGCCAGCAGTCTCCGATTGGGGAGCCGAAACACCATATATTTT.

This chain uses TRBV7-2 with TRBJ1-1; D is uncertain. The germline gives CDR1 SGHTA, CDR2 FQGNSA. The CDR3 consists of 14 residues. V was shortened by 6 bases and J by 6 bases, with 17 bases between the two germline ends. In DNA form, the CDR3 reads TGTGCCAGCAGACCCGGCGGCGGTAACCCTGAAGCTTTCTTT. Protein product: CASRPGGGNPEAFF.

The chain recombines TRBV18 with TRBJ2-7; 12 nucleotides match TRBD1. The germline gives CDR1 KGHSH, CDR2 LQKENI. The CDR3 loop spans 15 amino acids. The ends lost 3 bases at V and 7 bases at J; junction bases unmatched: 7. DNA of the CDR3: TGTGCCAGCTCACCCCTGGGACAGGGGGCGGGGGAGCAGTACTTC. It is translated as CASSPLGQGAGEQYF.

In its sample, this clone was seen a few times. The V call is TRBV7-2, the J call TRBJ2-7; 7 nucleotides agree with TRBD1. Per germline, CDR1 SGHTA and CDR2 FQGNSA. The CDR3 is 14 residues long. Trimming took 6 bases from V and 2 from J; bases not matched to a gene: 7. In DNA, the CDR3 is TGTGCCAGCAGAAATACAGGGGTAACCTACGAGCAGTACTTC. Its translation is CASRNTGVTYEQYF.